Below are 6 T cell receptor beta chains sequenced from a single sample in a study of T-cell memory formation after mild COVID-19 (dated by TCRdb to about 2021). Libraries were constructed by 5' RACE. TCRdb lists the instrument as Illumina NovaSeq 6000. Clones were called with MiXCR by TCRdb after fastp trimmed the public reads at Q25, and only in-frame beta chains were retained. Every entry covers one CDR3 protein and lists the most common genes and DNA from its rows. Counted in this sample were about 290,000 distinct CDR3 sequences; 15% to 20% of them appeared once. The leading ten clones occupy 20% to 25% of the sample. The sample taken for sequencing was PBMCs or a T cell subset sorted from them (not recorded which). Receptors originate from a man between 18 and 29 years old who had mild COVID-19 (a few samples of this study predate the infection). The sample titles of this study are shuffled in the database, so cell type and time point are left out; the donor was told from shared clones.

Only a few counts were recorded for this clonotype. The gene calls are TRBV6-2 or TRBV6-3 and TRBJ2-5; 8 bases are a match to TRBD2. J was trimmed by 9 bases and V by 6 bases; bases with no gene match: 6. This CDR3 is 12 amino acids long. Germline V CDR1 and CDR2: MNHEY, SVGEGT. In nucleotides, the CDR3 is TGTGCCAGCAGGGGACTAGAAGGGGCCCAGTACTTC. It yields the protein CASRGLEGAQYF.

J is TRBJ1-1 and V is TRBV29-1; D unresolved. V lost 3 bases and J 0 bases, leaving 5 bases between the germline ends. The CDR3 runs 12 residues. Germline V gene sequence: CDR1 SQVTM, CDR2 ANQGSEA. The CDR3 bases are TGCAGCGTTGAGGCTCTGAACACTGAAGCTTTCTTT. Protein product: CSVEALNTEAFF.

The chain employs TRBV20-1 and TRBJ2-3; D is unresolved. Trimming stripped 5 bases from V and 2 bases from J, with 2 bases between. The CDR3 is made up of 10 amino acids. The germline gives CDR1 DFQATT, CDR2 SNEGSKA (reference sequence). CDR3 nucleotide sequence: TGCAGTGCTCACACAGATACGCAGTATTTT. It encodes CSAHTDTQYF.

This clonotype has just a few counts. The chain joins TRBV12-3 or TRBV12-4 to TRBJ2-2; unclear D gene. The CDR3 is 16 residues long. V lost 7 bases and J lost 5, with 20 bases in between. CDR3 sequence: CASTADRSLGTGELFF. Written as DNA, the CDR3 is TGTGCCAGCACCGCTGATCGGTCTTTAGGGACCGGGGAGCTGTTTTTT.

The sample holds many counts of this clonotype. The V call is TRBV5-1, the J call TRBJ1-5; D remains ambiguous. The V gene's germline CDR1 is SGHRS and CDR2 YFSETQ. Trimming shortened V by 1 base and J by 5 bases, and 13 bases separated the two germline ends. The CDR3 length is 15 residues. The CDR3 nucleotides are TGCGCCAGCAGCTTGACAGCCTACGGGGATCAGCCCCAGCATTTT. Translating it yields CASSLTAYGDQPQHF.

A few counts support this clonotype. The chain joins TRBV4-3 to TRBJ1-4, with 7 bases that match TRBD1. Germline V gene sequence: CDR1 LGHNA, CDR2 YSLEER. Trimming cost V 7 bases and J 4 bases; bases outside gene matches: 9. This CDR3 is built from 15 residues. CDR3 coding DNA: TGCGCCAGCACCCGGGCGGGGACAGTTAATGAAAAACTGTTTTTT. Protein product: CASTRAGTVNEKLFF.